These 20 T cell receptor beta chains were sequenced from one sample in a study of CD8 T cells in Susac syndrome. Random hexamers were used to reverse transcribe the RNA input (about 0.5 to 1 ug). TCRdb re-analysed the immunoSEQ multiplex PCR reads in MiXCR, keeping a single row per CDR3 protein. The sample carries a few hundred thousand distinct CDR3 sequences, 95% recorded once. Material for sequencing was CD4+ T cells from PBMCs. Every receptor here comes from a human donor with multiple sclerosis.

The chain employs TRBV4-2 and TRBJ1-4; D is unresolved. Trimming left V 4 bases short and J 5 bases short, with 11 bases between. The germline V gene has CDR1 LGHNA and CDR2 YNFKEQ. This CDR3 has 14 residues. This CDR3 reads CASSRLDGNEKLFF. In DNA, the CDR3 is TGTGCCAGCAGCCGACTGGACGGGAATGAAAAACTGTTTTTT.

The rearrangement links TRBV27 to TRBJ1-4; 7 bases match TRBD1. The CDR3 loop spans 18 amino acids. The germline V gene has CDR1 MNHEY and CDR2 SMNVEV (reference sequence). The junction had 15 bases not matched to a gene; V was cut back by 6 bases and J by 2 bases. This CDR3 reads CASRTRQGGRGTNEKLFF. The CDR3 DNA reads TGTGCCAGCAGGACACGACAGGGCGGCCGTGGGACTAATGAAAAACTGTTTTTT. The variable domain in full, with the rest retrieved from reference TRBV27 and TRBJ1-4, is EAQVTQNPRYLITVTGKKLTVTCSQNMNHEYMSWYRQDPGLGLRQIYYSMNVEVTDKGDVPEGYKVSRKEKRNFPLILESPSPNQTSLYFCASRTRQGGRGTNEKLFFGSGTQLSVL.

The sample holds one count of this clonotype. This rearrangement joins TRBV12-3 or TRBV12-4 to TRBJ2-3; D call uncertain. The CDR3 length is 15 residues. V was trimmed by 1 base and J by 1 base, leaving 9 bases between them. CDR3 DNA sequence: TGTGCCAGCAGTTTAGGGGGATGGGGCACAGATACGCAGTATTTT. Translation: CASSLGGWGTDTQYF.

This chain connects TRBV7-9 to TRBJ2-1, with D possibly TRBD2 on 5 matching bases. This CDR3 region has 13 residues. V lost 3 bases to trimming and J lost 15 bases, with 18 bases between them. Germline V gene sequence: CDR1 SEHNR, CDR2 FQNEAQ (reference sequence). The CDR3 is CASSLIYGDYLFF. In nucleotides, the CDR3 is TGTGCCAGCAGCTTGATTTACGGAGACTATCTGTTCTTC.

This clonotype was observed once. The V gene is TRBV29-1, the J gene TRBJ2-2; TRBD1 matches 7 bases. V dropped 4 bases and J dropped 7; count of bases not matched to a gene: 9. This CDR3 is built from 14 residues. CDR1 and CDR2 (germline): SQVTM, ANQGSEA. CDR3 in DNA: TGCAGCGTTGGTACAGGGGCAGCTGGCGGGGAGCTGTTTTTT. Amino acid sequence: CSVGTGAAGGELFF.

This clonotype was detected only once. The rearrangement joins TRBV7-3 to TRBJ2-7; no reliable D call. The CDR3 totals 15 residues. V gave up 1 base and J gave up 5 bases, with 15 bases separating them. The germline gives CDR1 SGHTA, CDR2 FQGTGA. CDR3 protein: CASSLIDPLVDEQYF. The DNA for the CDR3 is TGTGCCAGCAGCTTAATAGACCCCCTGGTCGACGAGCAGTACTTC.

The rearrangement joins TRBV11-3 to TRBJ2-2; D ambiguous. The CDR3 is 14 residues long. CDR1 and CDR2 (germline): SGHNT, YENEEA. Trimming pared 5 bases from V and 4 bases from J, leaving 11 bases between. CDR3 bases: TGTGCCAGCAGCCCCAAGTCGAGCACCGGGGAGCTGTTTTTT. Amino acids: CASSPKSSTGELFF. The full variable domain, in which reference TRBV11-3 and TRBJ2-2 provide the parts outside the CDR3, is EAGVVQSPRYKIIEKKQPVAFWCNPISGHNTLYWYLQNLGQGPELLIRYENEEAVDDSQLPKDRFSAERLKGVDSTLKIQPAELGDSAVYLCASSPKSSTGELFFGEGSRLTVL.

The rearrangement uses TRBV15 and TRBJ1-6; weak D call: TRBD1 (5 bases). The CDR3 covers 17 residues. Trimming shortened V by 4 bases and J by 7 bases, and 20 bases separated the two germline ends. Germline CDR1 and CDR2: LNHNV and YYDKDF (reference sequence). CDR3 nucleotide sequence: TGTGCCACCAGCACTATACATGGAAGGGGACGCAATTCACCCCTCCACTTT. Translated: CATSTIHGRGRNSPLHF.

The gene calls are TRBV25-1 and TRBJ2-7; possible D gene TRBD2, 6 bases. Germline V CDR1 and CDR2: MGHDK, SYGVNS. CDR3 size: 15 residues. Trimming pared 1 base from V and 0 bases from J, leaving 10 bases between. The CDR3 here is CASSEWGLSSYEQYF. DNA for the CDR3: TGTGCCAGCAGTGAATGGGGACTCAGCTCCTACGAGCAGTACTTC.

For this clonotype: Since a much larger clone is just one base distant, this may be a read error. This chain links TRBV12-3 or TRBV12-4 with TRBJ2-3; D remains ambiguous. V shed 4 bases and J shed 5 bases, with 4 bases lying between them. CDR3 size: 11 residues. The CDR3 loop reads CASSWGDTQYF. The CDR3 DNA sequence: TGTGCCAGCAGTTGGGGAGATACGCAGTATTTT.

This rearrangement joins TRBV29-1 to TRBJ1-1; no clear D gene. V gave up 3 bases and J gave up 0 bases, with 8 bases separating them. Germline assignment: CDR1 SQVTM and CDR2 ANQGSEA. The CDR3 is 13 amino acids. CDR3 DNA: TGCAGCGTTGACCGTGGGGTGAACACTGAAGCTTTCTTT. The encoded protein is CSVDRGVNTEAFF.

The genes are TRBV30 and TRBJ1-3; maybe TRBD1 (5 bases). V was shortened by 8 bases and J by 2 bases, with 10 bases between the two germline ends. The CDR3 loop spans 12 amino acids. Looked up from germline, CDR1 is GTSNPN and CDR2 is SVGIG (reference sequence). This chain's CDR3 is CAGGEPGNTIYF. DNA of the CDR3: TGTGCCGGGGGGGAGCCTGGAAACACCATATATTTT.

This clonotype was observed a single time. The V gene is TRBV12-3 or TRBV12-4, the J gene TRBJ1-1; D possibly corresponds to TRBD1 (5 bases). The CDR3 extends over 12 amino acids. V was clipped by 7 bases and J by 7 bases, with 13 bases between them. CDR3 amino acids: CASTIRDGEAFF. The CDR3 nucleotides are TGTGCCAGCACTATCCGGGACGGTGAAGCTTTCTTT.

The V gene is TRBV12-5, the J gene TRBJ2-1; D not resolved. V gave up 7 bases and J gave up 0 bases, with 10 bases separating them. The germline V gene has CDR1 LGHNT and CDR2 FRNRAP. CDR3 length: 14 residues. The CDR3 DNA is TGTGCTAGTGCCGGGTGGAACTCCTACAATGAGCAGTTCTTC. Translating it yields CASAGWNSYNEQFF.

The V gene is TRBV29-1, the J gene TRBJ2-1, with 10 bases aligning to TRBD2. The germline V gene encodes CDR1 SQVTM and CDR2 ANQGSEA. The CDR3 runs to 15 residues. CDR3 nucleotide sequence: TGCAACGTGCGGACTAGCGGTAGGTCCTACAATGAGCAGTTCTTC. Encoded protein: CNVRTSGRSYNEQFF.

This chain connects TRBV30 to TRBJ2-7, with 7 bases fitting TRBD1. Germline V gives CDR1 GTSNPN, CDR2 SVGIG (reference sequence). The CDR3 has 12 residues. The trim removed 2 bases at V and 7 bases at J, leaving 5 bases unmatched. The CDR3 region is CAWSWDSGEQYF. CDR3 nucleotide sequence: TGTGCCTGGAGTTGGGACAGTGGGGAGCAGTACTTC.

The chain combines TRBV6-1 with TRBJ2-5, with D possibly matching TRBD1 (6 bases). Germline CDR1 reads MNHNS; CDR2 reads SASEGT. CDR3 length: 12 amino acids. V lost 6 bases to trimming and J lost 8 bases, with 13 bases between them. The CDR3 DNA reads TGTGCCAGCAGCTTAGACAGGACCACCCAGTACTTC. Amino acid sequence: CASSLDRTTQYF.

V and J are TRBV20-1 and TRBJ1-6; no clear D gene. The CDR3 extends over 16 amino acids. V was trimmed by 1 base and J by 1 base, leaving 11 bases between them. Germline V gives CDR1 DFQATT, CDR2 SNEGSKA (reference sequence). The CDR3 region has the DNA TGCAGTGCTAGAGTTCTTCTGGGGTCCTATAATTCACCCCTCCACTTT. This codes for CSARVLLGSYNSPLHF.

The rearrangement joins TRBV5-6 to TRBJ2-4; D is unclear. Trimming took off 2 bases at V and 8 bases at J, with 11 bases between the two ends. The germline V gene encodes CDR1 SGHDT and CDR2 YYEEEE. This CDR3 contains 13 residues. CDR3 bases: TGTGCCAGCAGCTTAAGTGGTTCAGACATTCAGTACTTC. Amino acid sequence: CASSLSGSDIQYF.

The chain uses TRBV29-1 and TRBJ2-5, with D hard to call. CDR3 length equals 12 residues. Germline CDR1 and CDR2: SQVTM and ANQGSEA. Trimming took 4 bases from V and 2 from J, leaving 8 bases between them. The DNA of the CDR3 is TGCAGCGTTGTACCACAGCAAGAGACCCAGTACTTC. Translated, it gives CSVVPQQETQYF.